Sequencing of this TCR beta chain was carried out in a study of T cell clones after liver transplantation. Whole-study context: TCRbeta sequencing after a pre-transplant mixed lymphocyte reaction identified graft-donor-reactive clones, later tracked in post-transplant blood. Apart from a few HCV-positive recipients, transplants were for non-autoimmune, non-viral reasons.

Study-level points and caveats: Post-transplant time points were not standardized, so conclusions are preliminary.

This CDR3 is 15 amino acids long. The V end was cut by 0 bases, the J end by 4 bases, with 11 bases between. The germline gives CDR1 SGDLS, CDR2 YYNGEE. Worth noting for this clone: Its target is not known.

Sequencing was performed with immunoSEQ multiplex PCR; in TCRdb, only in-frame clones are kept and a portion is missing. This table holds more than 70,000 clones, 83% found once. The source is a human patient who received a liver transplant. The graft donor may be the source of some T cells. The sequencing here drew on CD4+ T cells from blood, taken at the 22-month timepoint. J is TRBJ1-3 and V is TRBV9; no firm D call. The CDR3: CASSVGGVAGNTIYF. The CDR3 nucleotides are TGTGCCAGCAGCGTAGGCGGGGTTGCAGGAAACACCATATATTTT.